A single sample gave rise to the 9 T cell receptor beta chains below, sequenced in a study of T cell changes during pregnancy in multiple sclerosis. Using immunoSEQ multiplex PCR, the repertoire was profiled, and TCRdb retains in-frame clones only, with some absent. The top ten hold around 3.6% of the sample, which has 25,000 to 40,000 clones, 90% to 95% seen once. This specimen consisted of CD8+ T cells from peripheral blood mononuclear cells, obtained in the second trimester of pregnancy. The receptor set was obtained from a female donor in good health, enrolled as a control in a pregnancy study.

Here the CDR3 DNA reads TGCGCCAGCAGCCCCTCCGGGAGTGCCTACAATGAGCAGTTCTTC. Translated, it gives CASSPSGSAYNEQFF. The rearrangement uses TRBV5-1 and TRBJ2-1, with D perhaps TRBD2 (6 bases). Per the germline V gene, CDR1 is SGHRS and CDR2 is YFSETQ. Trimming removed 4 bases from V and 2 bases from J, with 13 bases in between. The CDR3 is 15 residues long.

This clone was counted a single time. The chain uses TRBV5-6 and TRBJ1-4; TRBD1 agrees at 10 bases. After removal of 4 bases from V and 0 bases from J, the junction contained 12 bases not matched to a gene. This CDR3 has 19 residues. The germline V gene encodes CDR1 SGHDT and CDR2 YYEEEE. The CDR3 DNA is TGTGCCAGCAGCGGGGGACAGGGGAGGTGGGGGACAACTAATGAAAAACTGTTTTTT. Translated, it gives CASSGGQGRWGTTNEKLFF.

Points on this clone: Other DNA sequences in the sample encode the same CDR3. The V call is TRBV2, the J call TRBJ1-1, with D uncertain. V was trimmed by 3 bases and J by 2 bases, leaving 7 bases between them. CDR3 size: 13 residues. Germline assignment: CDR1 SNHLY and CDR2 FYNNEI. The CDR3 DNA sequence: TGTGCCAGCAGTGATCGGGAAAACACTGAAGCTTTCTTT. As protein: CASSDRENTEAFF.

This clone was found a few times. This chain uses TRBV7-6 with TRBJ2-2, with 7 bases identical to TRBD1. Trimming removed 5 bases from V and 1 base from J; junction bases left unmatched: 4. This CDR3 is 15 amino acids long. Germline V gene data show CDR1 as SGHVS and CDR2 as FNYEAQ. CDR3 region: CASSGDRLNTGELFF. The CDR3, as DNA: TGTGCCAGCAGCGGGGACAGATTGAACACCGGGGAGCTGTTTTTT. Full variable domain (rest looked up from reference TRBV7-6 and TRBJ2-2): GAGVSQSPRYKVTKRGQDVALRCDPISGHVSLYWYRQALGQGPEFLTYFNYEAQQDKSGLPNDRFSAERPEGSISTLTIQRTEQRDSAMYRCASSGDRLNTGELFFGEGSRLTVL.

The chain combines TRBV5-4 with TRBJ2-6; D is undetermined. Trimming left V 0 bases short and J 0 bases short, with 7 bases between. This CDR3 has 16 residues. Germline loops: CDR1 SGHNT, CDR2 YYREEE (reference sequence). For the CDR3, the DNA is TGTGCCAGCAGCTTGGGAAGCCCCTCTGGGGCCAACGTCCTGACTTTC. It yields the protein CASSLGSPSGANVLTF.

The rearrangement joins TRBV7-9 to TRBJ2-6; D is undetermined. CDR3 length: 16 residues. Germline loops: CDR1 SEHNR, CDR2 FQNEAQ (reference sequence). V dropped 7 bases and J dropped 0 bases, with 13 bases sitting between them. The CDR3 nucleotides read TGTGCCAGCACCCCCCTTACCAGCTCTGGGGCCAACGTCCTGACTTTC. The encoded protein is CASTPLTSSGANVLTF.

The rearrangement uses TRBV9 and TRBJ2-1; 9 bases fit TRBD1. The length of the CDR3 is 17 residues. Losses at the gene ends were 4 bases for V and 5 bases for J; bases not matched to a gene: 13. Germline CDR1 is SGDLS and CDR2 is YYNGEE. CDR3 bases: TGTGCCAGCAGCACCCACCCCGGGACAGGGTACGACAATGAGCAGTTCTTC. This sequence encodes CASSTHPGTGYDNEQFF.

This rearrangement joins TRBV2 to TRBJ2-1, with a possible D match to TRBD1 (6 bases). There are 15 residues in the CDR3. V was pared by 6 bases and J by 8 bases, with 20 bases between. The germline V gene encodes CDR1 SNHLY and CDR2 FYNNEI. CDR3 loop: CASRTGTSGGDEQFF. CDR3 sequence (DNA): TGTGCCAGCAGAACCGGGACAAGTGGTGGGGATGAGCAGTTCTTC.

The chain links TRBV4-3 to TRBJ1-2, with TRBD1 as a possible D gene (5 bases). Germline V CDR1 and CDR2: LGHNA, YSLEER. V was clipped by 1 base and J by 6 bases, with 21 bases between them. The CDR3 extends over 17 amino acids. CDR3 DNA sequence: TGCGCCAGCAGCCAAGTAGGCCAGTGGGGAGGGACGGATGGCTACACCTTC. Residues: CASSQVGQWGGTDGYTF.